The 27 T cell receptor beta chains presented below share a single source sample, sequenced in a study of patients and donors after allogeneic stem cell transplantation. Each CDR3 protein gets one entry after TCRdb re-called the RT-PCR reads with MiXCR. Of some 200,000 distinct CDR3 sequences in the sample, 40% to 45% are singletons; the top ten hold around 35%. Sequencing input: blood, either unsorted or a sorted T cell fraction (not recorded which). The receptors were sampled from a human donor who was either an allogeneic HSCT recipient or a stem cell or donor lymphocyte infusion donor (not recorded which). It is not recorded whose cells these are; they may come from a transplant donor.

A few counts support this clonotype. The chain joins TRBV29-1 to TRBJ1-2; the D gene is possibly TRBD1 (5 bases). Germline V gene sequence: CDR1 SQVTM, CDR2 ANQGSEA. V dropped 5 bases and J dropped 8 bases, with 21 bases sitting between them. The CDR3 sequence is 14 residues long. The CDR3 reads CSVFSEPRAEGYTF. CDR3 nucleotides: TGCAGCGTTTTTTCAGAGCCCAGGGCGGAGGGCTACACCTTC.

The CDR3 DNA reads as TGTGCCAGCAGTGAAGGGCAGGCGGATGGCTACACCTTC. Protein sequence: CASSEGQADGYTF. The chain links TRBV25-1 to TRBJ1-2; D remains ambiguous. V lost 2 bases and J 6 bases, leaving 10 bases between the germline ends. The germline gives CDR1 MGHDK, CDR2 SYGVNS. The CDR3 has 13 residues.

This clonotype occurred a few times. V gene TRBV4-3 combines with J gene TRBJ1-2, with a possible D match to TRBD1 (6 bases). Trimming left V 0 bases short and J 4 bases short, with 15 bases between. The germline CDR1 and CDR2 sequences are LGHNA and YSLEER. CDR3 length: 16 residues. CDR3 in DNA: TGCGCCAGCAGCCAAGATACTGGACAGACTATCTATGGCTACACCTTC. Translating gives CASSQDTGQTIYGYTF.

The gene calls are TRBV9 and TRBJ2-1; 7 bases align to TRBD2. The CDR3 runs to 16 residues. The germline CDR1 and CDR2 sequences are SGDLS and YYNGEE. Germline trimming cut 0 bases from V and 3 bases from J; bases unmatched to any gene: 6. As DNA, the CDR3 is TGTGCCAGCAGCGTAGGCGGCGGGAGTGGCTACAATGAGCAGTTCTTC. Translated: CASSVGGGSGYNEQFF.

With regard to this clonotype: Relative to the germline gene, one junction end is altered; a read error may explain this. The chain uses TRBV10-3 and TRBJ1-1; D is unresolved. The CDR3 sequence is 12 residues long. The germline V gene has CDR1 ENHRY and CDR2 SYGVKD. CDR3 protein: CAIGETNTEAFF. The CDR3 DNA follows: TGTGCCATCGGTGAAACGAACACTGAAGCTTTCTTT.

This sequence joins TRBV5-1 and TRBJ1-6; 7 bases agree with TRBD1. V lost 0 bases and J lost 10; bases outside the gene matches: 4. This CDR3 spans 14 amino acids. The germline gives CDR1 SGHRS, CDR2 YFSETQ. The DNA of the CDR3 is TGCGCCAGCAGCTTGGATAGGGGGCGATCACCCCTCCACTTT. This sequence encodes CASSLDRGRSPLHF.

For the CDR3, the DNA is TGTGCCATCTCGACTGTGAACTATGGCTACACCTTC. This translates into CAISTVNYGYTF. V gene TRBV12-3 or TRBV12-4 combines with J gene TRBJ1-2, with D hard to call. The CDR3 runs 12 residues. V lost 10 bases and J lost 2, with 11 bases in between.

This clonotype has a handful of counts. This chain uses TRBV9 with TRBJ2-1; 7 nucleotides match TRBD2. The CDR3 totals 16 residues. V gave up 3 bases and J gave up 4 bases; unmatched junction bases: 10. The germline gives CDR1 SGDLS, CDR2 YYNGEE. The chain's CDR3 is CASSEASGQDYNEQFF. CDR3 in DNA: TGTGCCAGCAGCGAGGCTAGCGGTCAAGATTACAATGAGCAGTTCTTC. The full variable domain, in which reference TRBV9 and TRBJ2-1 provide the parts outside the CDR3, is DSGVTQTPKHLITATGQRVTLRCSPRSGDLSVYWYQQSLDQGLQFLIQYYNGEERAKGNILERFSAQQFPDLHSELNLSSLELGDSALYFCASSEASGQDYNEQFFGPGTRLTVL.

J is TRBJ1-2 and V is TRBV9; 7 bases are shared with TRBD1. CDR1 SGDLS and CDR2 YYNGEE come from the germline V gene. After removal of 3 bases from V and 8 bases from J, the junction contained 13 bases not matched to a gene. The CDR3 contains 15 residues. This chain's CDR3 is CASSARPRQGWGYTF. CDR3 nucleotide sequence: TGTGCCAGCAGCGCCCGACCCCGACAGGGTTGGGGCTACACCTTC.

V gene TRBV5-1 combines with J gene TRBJ1-3, with D perhaps matching TRBD1 (5 bases). The V gene lost 2 bases and the J gene lost 0 bases, with 18 bases spanning the gap. The CDR3 sequence is 18 residues long. Germline-derived CDR1 and CDR2 are SGHRS and YFSETQ. The CDR3 reads CASSFLTSPGNSGNTIYF. In DNA form, the CDR3 reads TGCGCCAGCAGCTTCCTTACCTCTCCAGGGAACTCTGGAAACACCATATATTTT.

Only a few counts were recorded for this clonotype. This chain joins TRBV7-8 and TRBJ1-3; possible D gene TRBD1, 5 bases. The V gene lost 2 bases and the J gene lost 3 bases, with 11 bases spanning the gap. The CDR3 length is 15 residues. CDR1 is SGHVS, CDR2 FQNEAQ, per germline. In DNA, the CDR3 is TGTGCCAGCAGCTTATTTGACAGAAATGGAAACACCATATATTTT. Amino acids: CASSLFDRNGNTIYF.

This clonotype was recorded a few times. V usage is TRBV24-1 and J usage is TRBJ1-1; 10 bases agree with TRBD1. Germline CDR1 is KGHDR and CDR2 is SFDVKD. Trimming cost V 9 bases and J 4 bases; bases outside gene matches: 10. CDR3 length: 15 residues. The chain's CDR3 is CATSDRGQGGTEAFF. The CDR3 region has the DNA TGTGCCACCTCAGACAGGGGGCAGGGGGGCACTGAAGCTTTCTTT.

The gene calls are TRBV7-6 and TRBJ1-6; TRBD1 is a possible D gene (5 bases). V lost 4 bases to trimming and J lost 5 bases, with 12 bases between them. The germline V gene has CDR1 SGHVS and CDR2 FNYEAQ. CDR3 length: 15 amino acids. CDR3 amino acids: CASSSNEGNNSPLHF. The CDR3 DNA reads TGTGCCAGCAGCTCCAACGAGGGGAATAATTCACCCCTCCACTTT.

This clonotype was seen a few times. CDR3 sequence reads: CASIRGRNSPLHF. The CDR3 DNA follows: TGTGCCAGCATTAGGGGCAGGAATTCACCCCTCCACTTT. V is TRBV28 and J is TRBJ1-6; maybe TRBD1 (5 bases). Germline V CDR1 and CDR2: MDHEN, SYDVKM. This CDR3 is built from 13 residues. With 7 bases removed from V and 7 bases from J, the gap between germline ends came to 11 bases.

CDR3 bases: TGTGCCAGCACCCCCCCCAGGGCGGGAGAAGACCACGAGCAGTACTTC. It codes for CASTPPRAGEDHEQYF. The gene calls are TRBV28 and TRBJ2-7; 7 bases are a match to TRBD2. Germline values: CDR1 MDHEN, CDR2 SYDVKM. The CDR3 has 16 amino acids. Trimming cost V 7 bases and J 5 bases; bases outside gene matches: 17.

This clonotype has a handful of counts. This chain uses TRBV7-2 with TRBJ2-5, with D unclear. V was pared by 1 base and J by 6 bases, with 12 bases between. The germline CDR1 and CDR2 sequences are SGHTA and FQGNSA. The CDR3 sequence is 14 residues long. CDR3 in DNA: TGTGCCAGCAGCTTAGATACCCTAGTGCAGACCCAGTACTTC. Its protein product is CASSLDTLVQTQYF.

V gene TRBV7-8 combines with J gene TRBJ2-1; 8 positions agree with TRBD2. The CDR3 runs 16 residues. The germline V gene has CDR1 SGHVS and CDR2 FQNEAQ. With 2 bases clipped from V and 3 bases from J, the junction kept 6 bases outside the gene matches. In nucleotides, the CDR3 is TGTGCCAGCAGCTTAACGGGAACTAGCGGCTACAATGAGCAGTTCTTC. It is translated as CASSLTGTSGYNEQFF.

The chain recombines TRBV29-1 with TRBJ2-7; D may be TRBD1 (5 bases). Germline lookup yields CDR1 SQVTM and CDR2 ANQGSEA. The CDR3 contains 13 residues. V gave up 2 bases and J gave up 4 bases, with 12 bases separating them. CDR3 loop: CSVESQGPYEQYF. The CDR3 DNA is TGCAGCGTTGAATCCCAGGGCCCGTACGAGCAGTACTTC.

This CDR3 is CASSQELGEKRLNQPQHF. As DNA, the CDR3 is TGCGCCAGCAGCCAAGAACTGGGGGAAAAGAGGCTTAATCAGCCCCAGCATTTT. V usage is TRBV4-3 and J usage is TRBJ1-5; possible D gene TRBD1, 5 bases. CDR3 size: 18 residues. The V end was cut by 0 bases, the J end by 4 bases, with 19 bases between. Germline CDR1 reads LGHNA; CDR2 reads YSLEER.

The chain carries TRBV7-9 and TRBJ2-5, with TRBD1 identical over 7 bases. In germline, CDR1 is SEHNR, CDR2 FQNEAQ (reference sequence). The CDR3 consists of 15 residues. Trimming removed 0 bases from V and 4 bases from J; junction bases left unmatched: 5. The CDR3 here is CASSLAGTVRETQYF. The CDR3 bases are TGTGCCAGCAGCTTAGCCGGGACAGTTAGAGAGACCCAGTACTTC.

J is TRBJ2-4 and V is TRBV9; no clear D. Trimming shortened V by 3 bases and J by 9 bases, and 13 bases separated the two germline ends. The CDR3 has 13 amino acids. In germline, CDR1 is SGDLS, CDR2 YYNGEE. The CDR3 DNA reads TGTGCCAGCAGCGGGTCGGGTAGTGGCATTCAGTACTTC. It encodes CASSGSGSGIQYF.

The table lists this clonotype with a few counts. V and J are TRBV25-1 and TRBJ2-3, with 14 bases aligning to TRBD2. This CDR3 is built from 17 residues. The V and J ends lost 3 bases and 6 bases, in that order; junction bases with no gene match: 8. Looked up from germline, CDR1 is MGHDK and CDR2 is SYGVNS. The CDR3 here is CASSDPGTSGSFDTQYF. The CDR3 coding sequence is TGTGCCAGCAGTGACCCGGGGACTAGCGGGAGTTTCGATACGCAGTATTTT.

V gene TRBV15 combines with J gene TRBJ2-2; TRBD2 aligns across 8 bases. The germline gives CDR1 LNHNV, CDR2 YYDKDF (reference sequence). V gave up 1 base and J gave up 1 base; unmatched junction bases: 5. The CDR3 has 17 residues. The CDR3, as DNA: TGTGCCACCAGCAGAGCGGGGCGGGAGGTGAACACCGGGGAGCTGTTTTTT. Residues: CATSRAGREVNTGELFF. Variable domain in full (rest from reference TRBV15 and TRBJ2-2): DAMVIQNPRYQVTQFGKPVTLSCSQTLNHNVMYWYQQKSSQAPKLLFHYYDKDFNNEADTPDNFQSRRPNTSFCFLDIRSPGLGDTAMYLCATSRAGREVNTGELFFGEGSRLTVL.

The CDR3 reads CATSRDDRGYTDTQYF. Written as DNA, the CDR3 is TGTGCCACCAGCAGAGATGACAGGGGATACACAGATACGCAGTATTTT. V is TRBV15 and J is TRBJ2-3, with TRBD1 matching over 8 bases. The CDR3 has 16 amino acids. Trimming took 0 bases from V and 2 from J; bases not matched to a gene: 4. Germline V gene data show CDR1 as LNHNV and CDR2 as YYDKDF (reference sequence).

The rearrangement joins TRBV7-8 to TRBJ2-7; D call uncertain. V shed 5 bases and J shed 1 base, with 12 bases lying between them. Germline CDR1 reads SGHVS; CDR2 reads FQNEAQ. The CDR3 contains 14 residues. The CDR3 DNA sequence: TGTGCCAGCAGCCAATTGTGGGGATCCTACGAGCAGTACTTC. It encodes CASSQLWGSYEQYF.

The chain is built from TRBV7-6 and TRBJ1-1; D remains unclear. The CDR3 is made up of 13 amino acids. Germline lookup yields CDR1 SGHVS and CDR2 FNYEAQ. The ends were cut back, 2 bases at V and 6 bases at J, with 10 bases in the middle. The CDR3 coding sequence is TGTGCCAGCAGCTTATCCTCCTCGGCTGAAGCTTTCTTT. Protein product: CASSLSSSAEAFF.

This clonotype showed up just once. The genes are TRBV20-1 and TRBJ1-1; the D is unclear. Germline lookup yields CDR1 DFQATT and CDR2 SNEGSKA (reference sequence). This CDR3 is built from 16 residues. V lost 8 bases and J 0 bases, leaving 22 bases between the germline ends. The CDR3 here is CSPPNAAGPMNTEAFF. The CDR3 coding sequence is TGCAGTCCTCCTAATGCGGCAGGCCCTATGAACACTGAAGCTTTCTTT.